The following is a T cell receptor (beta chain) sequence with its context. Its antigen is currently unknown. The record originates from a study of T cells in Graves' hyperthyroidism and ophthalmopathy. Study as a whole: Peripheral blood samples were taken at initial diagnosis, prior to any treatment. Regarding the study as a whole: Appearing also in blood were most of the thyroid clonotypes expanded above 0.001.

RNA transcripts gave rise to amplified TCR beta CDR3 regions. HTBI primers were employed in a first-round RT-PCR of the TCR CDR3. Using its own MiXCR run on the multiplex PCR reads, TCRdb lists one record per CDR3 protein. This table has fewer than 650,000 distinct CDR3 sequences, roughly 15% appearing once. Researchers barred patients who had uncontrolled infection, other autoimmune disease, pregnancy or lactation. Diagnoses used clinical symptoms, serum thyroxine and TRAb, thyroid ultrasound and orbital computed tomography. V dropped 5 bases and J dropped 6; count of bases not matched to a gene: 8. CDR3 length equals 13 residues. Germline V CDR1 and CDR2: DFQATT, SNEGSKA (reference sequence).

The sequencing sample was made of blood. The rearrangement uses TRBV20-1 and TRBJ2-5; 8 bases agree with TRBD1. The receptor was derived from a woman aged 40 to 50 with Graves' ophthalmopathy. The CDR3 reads CSAPGGLMKTQYF. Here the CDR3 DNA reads TGCAGTGCTCCAGGGGGCCTAATGAAGACCCAGTACTTC.